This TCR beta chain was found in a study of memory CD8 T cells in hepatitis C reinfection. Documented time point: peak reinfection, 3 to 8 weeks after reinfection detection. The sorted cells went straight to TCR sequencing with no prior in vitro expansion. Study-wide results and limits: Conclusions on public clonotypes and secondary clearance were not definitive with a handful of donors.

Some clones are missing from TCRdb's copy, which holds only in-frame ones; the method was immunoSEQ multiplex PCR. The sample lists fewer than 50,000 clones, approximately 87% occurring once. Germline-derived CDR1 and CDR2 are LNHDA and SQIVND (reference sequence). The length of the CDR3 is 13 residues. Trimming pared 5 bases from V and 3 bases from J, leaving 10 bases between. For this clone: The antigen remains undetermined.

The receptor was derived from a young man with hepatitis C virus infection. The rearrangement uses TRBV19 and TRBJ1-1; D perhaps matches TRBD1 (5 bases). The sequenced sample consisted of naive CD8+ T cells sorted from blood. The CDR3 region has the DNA TGTGCCAGTAGTCTGGGACTTCACACTGAAGCTTTCTTT. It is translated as CASSLGLHTEAFF.